The rows below give T cell receptor beta chains drawn from one sample of a study of blood T cell repertoires in COVID-19. The protocol was immunoSEQ multiplex PCR, while the TCRdb copy is restricted to in-frame clones and leaves out a portion. Among around 62,000 clones listed, 93% were seen once. The sequencing input was peripheral blood. The receptors shown here come from an older man with active COVID-19. CDR3s include the opening cysteine and the closing phenylalanine or tryptophan.

J	V	CDR3
TRBJ1-2	TRBV6-4	CASSDSPTGGYGYTF
TRBJ2-1	TRBV3-1/TRBV3-2	CASSQLGAGGPNEQFF
TRBJ2-5	TRBV2	CASILAGGQETQYF
TRBJ1-2	TRBV2	CASSRDTLYGYTF
TRBJ2-1	TRBV4-1	CASSQGPGTNNEQFF
TRBJ2-7	TRBV4-3	CASSQGADYNYEQYF
TRBJ2-3	TRBV5-4	CASSSGGGRDTQYF
TRBJ2-1	TRBV29-1	CSVAMPGNEQFF
TRBJ2-1	TRBV12-5	CASAALAGGPVGQFF
TRBJ1-2	TRBV19	CASYQGDYGYTF
TRBJ1-5	TRBV5-6	CASSHWTVFGNQPQHF
TRBJ2-7	TRBV24-1	CATSDRHAPYEQYF
TRBJ1-2	TRBV7-2	CASSFRDSSSRYTF
TRBJ2-3	TRBV2	CASSGFAGGPGDTQYF
TRBJ1-1	TRBV6-5	CASSYGSRAVTEAFF
TRBJ2-6	TRBV2	CASRGQGAFGANVLTF
TRBJ1-5	TRBV12-5	CARRGLYSNQPQHF
TRBJ2-2	TRBV19	CASSIAGAGELFF
TRBJ2-2	TRBV3-1/TRBV3-2	CASSPPNTGELFF
TRBJ1-6	TRBV6-5	CASSWTGVSPLHF
TRBJ1-6	TRBV5-4	CASSPAAGTANSPLHF
TRBJ2-5	TRBV28	CASTQDRGFLVEETQYF
TRBJ1-2	TRBV6-6	CASLRAKGYTF
TRBJ2-1	TRBV7-2	CASSSRVQALGNEQFF
TRBJ2-1	TRBV5-8	CASSRLLAGNHNEQFF
TRBJ2-1	TRBV9	CASSVGGLAGNEQFF
TRBJ2-1	TRBV5-1	CASSPGQENNEQFF
TRBJ1-1	TRBV25-1	CASSEWALSNAFF
TRBJ1-6	TRBV6-5	CASSFTGGRSPLHF
TRBJ2-3	TRBV11-3	CASLGLASTDTQYF
TRBJ2-3	TRBV19	CASSIFTSGGAGIVTQYF
TRBJ1-4	TRBV20-1	CSASDQGGSEKLFF
TRBJ2-5	TRBV19	CASSLSGQETQYF
TRBJ1-1	TRBV18	CASSQGFGEGGGNTEAFF
TRBJ2-2	TRBV19	CASSIFSTSDTGELFF
TRBJ2-7	TRBV5-1	CASSLGTGEGYEQYF
TRBJ2-2	TRBV19	CASSIVGWTGPIAGELFF
TRBJ2-5	TRBV4-2	CASSPVRQKETQYF
TRBJ2-3	TRBV7-9	CASSPPASGGASTDTQYF
TRBJ1-6	TRBV28	CASRPDRGSSPLHF
TRBJ2-1	TRBV9	CASSVFGAGGSSYNEQFF
TRBJ2-6	TRBV5-1	CASSLSGSGANVLTF
TRBJ1-3	TRBV6-5	CASSYRGAAGNTIYF
TRBJ2-7	TRBV5-4	CASSLAGSHEQYF
TRBJ1-1	TRBV5-1	CASSLREGERAFF
TRBJ2-3	TRBV7-3	CASSFGSGLAGVDTQYF
TRBJ1-1	TRBV24-1	CATSDPRGAGEAFF
TRBJ2-7	TRBV19	CASSAQGSNEQYF
TRBJ2-3	TRBV10-2	CASRPNLGTSETDTQYF
TRBJ2-1	TRBV6-6	CASSYGGGSNEQFF
TRBJ2-7	TRBV29-1	CSALTTDSSYEQYF
TRBJ2-2	TRBV11-3	CASSFTSGGDFTGELFF
TRBJ1-5	TRBV19	CASSIRQSAGPQHF
TRBJ2-7	TRBV20-1	CSAWTGNEQYF
TRBJ2-7	TRBV6-6	CASSYSLPRGYEQYF